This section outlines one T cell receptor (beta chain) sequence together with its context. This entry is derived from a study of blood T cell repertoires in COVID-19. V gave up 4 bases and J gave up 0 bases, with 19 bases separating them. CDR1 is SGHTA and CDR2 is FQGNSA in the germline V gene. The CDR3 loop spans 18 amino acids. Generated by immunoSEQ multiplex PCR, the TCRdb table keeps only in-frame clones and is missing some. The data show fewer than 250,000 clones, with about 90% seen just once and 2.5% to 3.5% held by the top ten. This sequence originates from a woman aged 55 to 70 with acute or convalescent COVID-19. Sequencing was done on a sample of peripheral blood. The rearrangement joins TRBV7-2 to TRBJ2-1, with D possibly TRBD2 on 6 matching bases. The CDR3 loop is CASSSPGLSSSSYNEQFF. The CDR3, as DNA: TGTGCCAGCAGCTCGCCGGGACTTTCCTCCAGCTCCTACAATGAGCAGTTCTTC.